Following are 3 T cell receptor beta chains from one sample sequenced in a study of OX40 agonist ivuxolimab in advanced cancers. TCRdb keeps only in-frame clones here, not all; method: immunoSEQ multiplex PCR. The repertoire holds over 20,000 clones, with just under 90% as singletons. The sequencing here drew on CD4+ or CD8+ T cells sorted from blood, taken in a trial of the OX40 agonist ivuxolimab. The receptors originated from an adult with an advanced solid tumor such as melanoma, head and neck, liver or kidney cancer.

The V and J genes are TRBV16 and TRBJ1-2, with D unclear. The V gene lost 0 bases and the J gene lost 3 bases, with 11 bases spanning the gap. This CDR3 spans 15 amino acids. Germline lookup yields CDR1 KGHSY and CDR2 FQNENV. The CDR3 region is CASSQSVTRDYGYTF. The CDR3 nucleotides read TGTGCCAGCAGCCAATCGGTCACAAGGGACTATGGCTACACCTTC.

This clone was detected only a few times. The CDR3 region has the DNA TGCGCCAGCAGCCAAGATCCCGGGATACCTAAAGAGACCCAGTACTTC. Translated, it gives CASSQDPGIPKETQYF. The gene calls are TRBV4-3 and TRBJ2-5, with D possibly matching TRBD2 (5 bases). The CDR3 is made up of 16 amino acids. Trimming took 0 bases from V and 3 from J, leaving 14 bases between them. Germline CDR1 reads LGHNA; CDR2 reads YSLEER.

The genes are TRBV4-2 and TRBJ1-1; D unclear. V shed 0 bases and J shed 6 bases, with 17 bases lying between them. Germline V gene sequence: CDR1 LGHNA, CDR2 YNFKEQ. The CDR3 length is 16 residues. CDR3 loop: CASSQEGYVRRAEAFF. As DNA, the CDR3 is TGTGCCAGCAGCCAAGAAGGGTATGTCCGGAGGGCTGAAGCTTTCTTT.